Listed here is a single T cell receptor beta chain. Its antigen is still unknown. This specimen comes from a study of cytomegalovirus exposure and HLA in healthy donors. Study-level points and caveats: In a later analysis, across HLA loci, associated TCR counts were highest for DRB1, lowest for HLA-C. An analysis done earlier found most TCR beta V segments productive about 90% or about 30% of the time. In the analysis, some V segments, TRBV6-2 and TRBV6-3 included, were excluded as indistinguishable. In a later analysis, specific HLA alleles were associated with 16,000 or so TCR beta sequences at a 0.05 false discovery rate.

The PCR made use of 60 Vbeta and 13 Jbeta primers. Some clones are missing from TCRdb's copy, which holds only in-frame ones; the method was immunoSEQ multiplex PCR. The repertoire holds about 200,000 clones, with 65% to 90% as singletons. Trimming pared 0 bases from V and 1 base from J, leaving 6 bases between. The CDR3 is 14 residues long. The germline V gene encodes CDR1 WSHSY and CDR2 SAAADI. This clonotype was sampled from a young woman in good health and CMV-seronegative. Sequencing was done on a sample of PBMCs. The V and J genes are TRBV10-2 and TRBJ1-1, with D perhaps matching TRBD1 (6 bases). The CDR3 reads CASSESQGNTEAFF. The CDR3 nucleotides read TGCGCCAGCAGTGAGTCACAGGGGAACACTGAAGCTTTCTTT.